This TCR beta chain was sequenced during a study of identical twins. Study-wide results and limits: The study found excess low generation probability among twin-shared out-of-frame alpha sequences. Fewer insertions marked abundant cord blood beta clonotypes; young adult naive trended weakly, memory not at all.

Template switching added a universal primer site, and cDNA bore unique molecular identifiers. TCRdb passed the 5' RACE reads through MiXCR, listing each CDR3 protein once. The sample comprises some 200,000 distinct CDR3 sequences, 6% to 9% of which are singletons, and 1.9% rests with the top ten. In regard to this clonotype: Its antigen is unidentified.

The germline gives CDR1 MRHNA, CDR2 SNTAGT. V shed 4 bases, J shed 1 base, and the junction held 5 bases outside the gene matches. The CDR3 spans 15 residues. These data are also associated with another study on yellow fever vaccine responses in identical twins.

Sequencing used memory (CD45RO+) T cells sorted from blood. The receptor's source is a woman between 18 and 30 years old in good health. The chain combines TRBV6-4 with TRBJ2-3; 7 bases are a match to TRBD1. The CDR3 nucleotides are TGTGCCAGCAGTGCCTCCGGACAGGGCACAGATACGCAGTATTTT. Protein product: CASSASGQGTDTQYF.